Each of the 22 T cell receptor beta chains below was sequenced from the same sample in a study of blood T cell repertoires in COVID-19. Profiling relied on immunoSEQ multiplex PCR, and the TCRdb table lists in-frame clones only, not all of them. The table records some 400,000 clones, just over 90% of them present only once. Source material: PBMCs or T cells enriched from blood (not recorded which). The source is a woman aged 35 to 49 who had been exposed to COVID-19.

The chain recombines TRBV12-5 with TRBJ2-7, with D maybe TRBD1 (6 bases). Germline CDR1 and CDR2: LGHNT and FRNRAP. V was pared by 6 bases and J by 1 base, with 13 bases between. This CDR3 is built from 14 residues. The CDR3 DNA is TGTGCTAGTGGCCAGGGGATGGGGTCCTACGAGCAGTACTTC. This codes for CASGQGMGSYEQYF. Variable domain in full (rest from reference TRBV12-5 and TRBJ2-7): DARVTQTPRHKVTEMGQEVTMRCQPILGHNTVFWYRQTMMQGLELLAYFRNRAPLDDSGMPKDRFSAEMPDATLATLKIQPSEPRDSAVYFCASGQGMGSYEQYFGPGTRLTVT.

The rearrangement uses TRBV7-6 and TRBJ1-1, with D possibly being TRBD1 (6 bases). The CDR3 spans 14 residues. V was clipped by 6 bases and J by 2 bases, with 13 bases between them. Germline loops: CDR1 SGHVS, CDR2 FNYEAQ. CDR3 sequence (DNA): TGTGCCAGCAGTACAGGGAGAGGAAACACTGAAGCTTTCTTT. This gives the protein CASSTGRGNTEAFF.

The sample holds one count of this clone. The V and J genes are TRBV9 and TRBJ1-2, with 9 bases identical to TRBD1. CDR3 length: 15 residues. Trimming at V came to 3 bases and at J to 8 bases, leaving 11 bases not matched to a gene. The germline V gene has CDR1 SGDLS and CDR2 YYNGEE. CDR3 nucleotide sequence: TGTGCCAGCAGCGCAGACCTTGACAGGGGGAGCGGCTACACCTTC. This encodes CASSADLDRGSGYTF.

To note about this clone: The sample has other DNA sequences that encode this CDR3 too. This chain connects TRBV12-3 or TRBV12-4 to TRBJ1-1; perhaps TRBD1 as D (5 bases). V lost 6 bases, J lost 4 bases, and 9 bases lay in between. The CDR3 length is 12 residues. The CDR3 spells CASSPGGTEAFF. The CDR3 DNA follows: TGTGCCAGCAGCCCGGGGGGCACTGAAGCTTTCTTT.

The CDR3 spells CASSQGYRVAGANVLTF. CDR3 bases: TGTGCCAGCAGCCAAGGGTACCGCGTGGCTGGGGCCAACGTCCTGACTTTC. The chain employs TRBV3-1 (or the pseudogene TRBV3-2) and TRBJ2-6, with D uncertain. The CDR3 loop spans 17 amino acids. With 1 base removed from V and 2 bases from J, the gap between germline ends came to 12 bases. Germline V gives CDR1 LGHDT, CDR2 YNNKEL (reference sequence).

This sequence joins TRBV11-1 and TRBJ2-5; possibly TRBD1 for D (5 bases). Trimming shortened V by 2 bases and J by 4 bases, and 14 bases separated the two germline ends. This CDR3 contains 15 residues. In germline, CDR1 is SGHAT, CDR2 FQDESV (reference sequence). The CDR3 nucleotides read TGTGCCAGCAGCTTAAATAAAGGGGCGGTAGAGACCCAGTACTTC. Translation gives CASSLNKGAVETQYF.

The CDR3 region has the DNA TGTGCCAGCTATTTAGCGGGGCGACGGACTGAAGCTTTCTTT. Its translation: CASYLAGRRTEAFF. This sequence joins TRBV5-6 and TRBJ1-1, with a weak D call TRBD1 (5 bases). V lost 7 bases and J 5 bases, leaving 18 bases between the germline ends. This CDR3 has 14 amino acids. The germline V gene has CDR1 SGHDT and CDR2 YYEEEE.

The chain uses TRBV5-1 and TRBJ1-3, with 7 nucleotides matching TRBD1. CDR1 and CDR2 (germline): SGHRS, YFSETQ. The CDR3 is 15 residues long. The trim removed 4 bases at V and 3 bases at J, leaving 7 bases unmatched. The CDR3 here is CASSLSDRVGNTIYF. In DNA, the CDR3 is TGCGCCAGCAGCCTAAGTGACAGGGTTGGAAACACCATATATTTT.

The J gene is TRBJ2-1, the V gene TRBV29-1; 7 bases map to TRBD1. This CDR3 region has 12 residues. From germline, CDR1 is SQVTM and CDR2 ANQGSEA. V lost 6 bases to trimming and J lost 8 bases; unmatched junction nucleotides: 7. The CDR3 here is CSVRQGTHEQFF. Written as DNA, the CDR3 is TGCAGCGTCAGACAGGGCACCCATGAGCAGTTCTTC.

This chain joins TRBV21-1 and TRBJ2-7; the table assigns TRBD1, which was not confirmed against the DNA. TRBV21-1 is a pseudogene locus. This CDR3 region has 17 residues. The CDR3 spells CASSLPGVGQAPREQYF. CDR3 nucleotides: TGTGCCAGCAGCCTCCCTGGGGTGGGACAGGCCCCCCGGGAGCAGTACTTC.

This clone was observed a handful of times. The rearrangement uses TRBV18 and TRBJ1-1, with D perhaps TRBD1 (6 bases). Germline V gives CDR1 KGHSH, CDR2 LQKENI. This CDR3 has 14 residues. Trimming took 2 bases from V and 4 from J, leaving 11 bases between them. CDR3 nucleotides: TGTGCCAGCTCACCAACCCAACAGGGCACTGAAGCTTTCTTT. Protein product: CASSPTQQGTEAFF.

The chain uses TRBV19 and TRBJ2-3, with 10 bases that match TRBD2. The CDR3 is made up of 19 amino acids. CDR1 and CDR2 (germline): LNHDA, SQIVND (reference sequence). V trimming: 0 bases; J trimming: 4 bases; junction bases outside the gene matches: 13. CDR3 nucleotides: TGTGCCAGTAGTATAGATCGGAGCGGGAGGGCCTCATTCGCAGATACGCAGTATTTT. Protein product: CASSIDRSGRASFADTQYF.

Worth noting for this clone: The same CDR3 is also encoded by other DNA sequences in this sample. The chain joins TRBV3-1 (or the pseudogene TRBV3-2) to TRBJ1-2; possible D gene TRBD1, 6 bases. V was shortened by 4 bases and J by 0 bases, with 9 bases between the two germline ends. The CDR3 is 14 residues long. The germline gives CDR1 LGHDT, CDR2 YNNKEL (reference sequence). CDR3 DNA sequence: TGTGCCAGCAGCCGGGGACAAACTAACTATGGCTACACCTTC. Translating gives CASSRGQTNYGYTF.

This chain joins TRBV9 and TRBJ1-4; tentatively, D is TRBD1 (6 bases). Per germline, CDR1 SGDLS and CDR2 YYNGEE. V was trimmed by 4 bases and J by 6 bases, leaving 16 bases between them. The CDR3 runs 15 residues. This chain's CDR3 is CASSSDTGKDEKLFF. The CDR3 DNA reads as TGTGCCAGCAGCTCCGACACAGGGAAAGATGAAAAACTGTTTTTT.

The chain uses TRBV9 and TRBJ1-1, with TRBD1 identical over 8 bases. V shed 0 bases and J 0 bases; nucleotides not matched to a gene: 10. Germline assignment: CDR1 SGDLS and CDR2 YYNGEE. The CDR3 runs to 18 residues. For the CDR3, the DNA is TGTGCCAGCAGCGTAGCTGACAGGGGACGGTTTATGAACACTGAAGCTTTCTTT. As protein: CASSVADRGRFMNTEAFF. The full variable domain, its missing parts supplied by reference TRBV9 and TRBJ1-1, is DSGVTQTPKHLITATGQRVTLRCSPRSGDLSVYWYQQSLDQGLQFLIQYYNGEERAKGNILERFSAQQFPDLHSELNLSSLELGDSALYFCASSVADRGRFMNTEAFFGQGTRLTVV.

The genes are TRBV7-6 and TRBJ1-6; no clear D gene. Germline loops: CDR1 SGHVS, CDR2 FNYEAQ. Trimming removed 4 bases from V and 7 bases from J, with 14 bases in between. This CDR3 comprises 15 residues. The CDR3, as DNA: TGTGCCAGCAGCTCATTACCATCGGGGAATTCACCCCTCCACTTT. Encoded protein: CASSSLPSGNSPLHF.

This sequence joins TRBV7-9 and TRBJ2-1; D may be TRBD1 (5 bases). CDR3 length equals 13 residues. The germline V gene has CDR1 SEHNR and CDR2 FQNEAQ (reference sequence). Trimming stripped 8 bases from V and 8 bases from J, with 16 bases between. CDR3 sequence reads: CASGKAGFDEQFF. For the CDR3, the DNA is TGTGCCAGCGGGAAGGCAGGGTTCGATGAGCAGTTCTTC. The variable domain in full, with the rest retrieved from reference TRBV7-9 and TRBJ2-1, is DTGVSQNPRHKITKRGQNVTFRCDPISEHNRLYWYRQTLGQGPEFLTYFQNEAQLEKSRLLSDRFSAERPKGSFSTLEIQRTEQGDSAMYLCASGKAGFDEQFFGPGTRLTVL.

The chain has TRBV6-5 and TRBJ2-2; maybe TRBD2 (5 bases). The V gene lost 10 bases and the J gene lost 1 base, with 10 bases spanning the gap. Germline CDR1 reads MNHEY; CDR2 reads SVGAGI. This CDR3 has 13 amino acids. The CDR3 protein is CAIARGNTGELFF. CDR3 sequence (DNA): TGTGCCATTGCTCGGGGGAACACCGGGGAGCTGTTTTTT.

The genes are TRBV7-8 and TRBJ2-1, with a tentative D call TRBD2 (6 bases). There are 19 residues in the CDR3. V was shortened by 6 bases and J by 4 bases, with 28 bases between the two germline ends. Germline V gene sequence: CDR1 SGHVS, CDR2 FQNEAQ. CDR3 coding DNA: TGTGCCAGCAGTCTGAGCCGGGACTTAGTTACGGAGAGTTACAATGAGCAGTTCTTC. Translation gives CASSLSRDLVTESYNEQFF.

The chain uses TRBV18 and TRBJ2-7; TRBD1 is a possible D gene (5 bases). The CDR3 runs 16 residues. CDR1 and CDR2 (germline): KGHSH, LQKENI. V shed 3 bases and J shed 0 bases, with 15 bases lying between them. The CDR3 region is CASSPIPDTSSYEQYF. As DNA, the CDR3 is TGTGCCAGCTCACCCATCCCGGACACCAGCTCCTACGAGCAGTACTTC. Full variable domain (remainder filled in from reference TRBV18 and TRBJ2-7): NAGVMQNPRHLVRRRGQEARLRCSPMKGHSHVYWYRQLPEEGLKFMVYLQKENIIDESGMPKERFSAEFPKEGPSILRIQQVVRGDSAAYFCASSPIPDTSSYEQYFGPGTRLTVT.

V usage is TRBV19 and J usage is TRBJ1-2; perhaps TRBD1 as D (5 bases). Germline V gene data show CDR1 as LNHDA and CDR2 as SQIVND (reference sequence). The V end was cut by 6 bases, the J end by 5 bases, with 7 bases between. This CDR3 spans 11 amino acids. CDR3 in amino acids: CASSDRYGYTF. DNA for the CDR3: TGTGCCAGTAGCGACAGATATGGCTACACCTTC.

The genes are TRBV5-6 and TRBJ1-4, with 7 bases lining up with TRBD1. V shed 4 bases and J 2 bases; nucleotides not matched to a gene: 11. This CDR3 region has 17 residues. CDR1 and CDR2 (germline): SGHDT, YYEEEE. The CDR3 is CASSHLGQALTNEKLFF. CDR3 DNA sequence: TGTGCCAGCAGCCACCTTGGACAGGCCCTCACTAATGAAAAACTGTTTTTT.